The 19 T cell receptor beta chains reported below all come from one sample, sequenced in a study of HIV-infected patients and healthy controls. cDNA was made from around 0.5 ug RNA using alpha and beta constant primers. Separate chain-specific third strand synthesis with multiplexing indices produced the alpha and beta libraries. TCRdb itself ran the 5' RACE reads through MiXCR, one entry per CDR3 protein. The table includes 15,000 to 20,000 distinct CDR3 sequences, around 8.3% detected once. No cell fractionation was done, so the repertoire covers all unsorted peripheral blood T cells. Sequencing used blood. The receptor set was obtained from an adult in good health.

There are many counts of this clonotype. This rearrangement joins TRBV29-1 to TRBJ2-1; the match to TRBD1 covers 11 bases. Germline CDR1 and CDR2: SQVTM and ANQGSEA. After removal of 4 bases from V and 0 bases from J, the junction contained 2 bases not matched to a gene. This CDR3 has 15 residues. The CDR3, as DNA: TGCAGCGTTGGGGGACAGGGGGTCTCCTACAATGAGCAGTTCTTC. Amino acid sequence: CSVGGQGVSYNEQFF.

Many counts were recorded for this clonotype. The chain is built from TRBV5-1 and TRBJ2-3, with no clear D. The CDR3 loop spans 15 amino acids. Trimming removed 9 bases at V and 0 bases at J, with 17 bases between. The V gene's germline CDR1 is SGHRS and CDR2 YFSETQ. The CDR3, as DNA: TGCGCCACCAAAAGTCGATCTTCAAGCACAGATACGCAGTATTTT. Protein sequence: CATKSRSSSTDTQYF.

The chain uses TRBV28 and TRBJ2-3; 7 bases are shared with TRBD2. Germline CDR1 is MDHEN and CDR2 is SYDVKM. The J segment lost 6 bases and the V segment lost 2 bases, leaving 5 bases of the junction unmatched. The CDR3 is 14 residues long. The CDR3 sequence is CASSLAGAFDTQYF. CDR3 nucleotide sequence: TGTGCCAGCAGTTTAGCGGGAGCTTTCGATACGCAGTATTTT.

Within the sample, this clonotype is medium-sized (0.01 to 0.1%). The chain recombines TRBV20-1 with TRBJ2-1; D may be TRBD2 (6 bases). V lost 7 bases, J lost 6 bases, and 16 bases lay in between. This CDR3 has 13 residues. CDR1 is DFQATT, CDR2 SNEGSKA, per germline (reference sequence). CDR3 sequence (DNA): TGCAGTGGGGAGATGTCGGGAGTCAATGAGCAGTTCTTC. It is translated as CSGEMSGVNEQFF.

This clonotype showed up just a few times. The rearrangement links TRBV9 to TRBJ2-1, with D unclear. The germline V gene encodes CDR1 SGDLS and CDR2 YYNGEE. The CDR3 runs 15 residues. Trimming left V 0 bases short and J 0 bases short, with 7 bases between. The CDR3 region has the DNA TGTGCCAGCAGCGTAGGATGGAGCTCCTACAATGAGCAGTTCTTC. It specifies CASSVGWSSYNEQFF. Together with reference TRBV9 and TRBJ2-1, the CDR3 gives the full variable domain: DSGVTQTPKHLITATGQRVTLRCSPRSGDLSVYWYQQSLDQGLQFLIQYYNGEERAKGNILERFSAQQFPDLHSELNLSSLELGDSALYFCASSVGWSSYNEQFFGPGTRLTVL.

This clonotype was recorded at least ten times. This rearrangement joins TRBV6-5 to TRBJ2-7; 8 nucleotides match TRBD2. CDR3 length: 15 residues. V shed 6 bases, J shed 3 bases, and the junction held 10 bases outside the gene matches. Germline V lookup: CDR1 MNHEY, CDR2 SVGAGI. CDR3: CASRPTAREVYEQYF. The DNA for the CDR3 is TGTGCCAGCAGACCCACGGCGCGGGAGGTCTACGAGCAGTACTTC.

This clonotype was observed many times. The V gene is TRBV28, the J gene TRBJ2-7, with 7 bases matching TRBD2. This CDR3 contains 16 residues. With 6 bases clipped from V and 2 bases from J, the junction kept 13 bases outside the gene matches. Looked up from germline, CDR1 is MDHEN and CDR2 is SYDVKM. Here the CDR3 DNA reads TGTGCCAGCAGCTCCACGGGGGGAGGGATCGCCTACGAGCAGTACTTC. It yields the protein CASSSTGGGIAYEQYF. Drawing the rest from reference TRBV28 and TRBJ2-7, the complete variable domain is DVKVTQSSRYLVKRTGEKVFLECVQDMDHENMFWYRQDPGLGLRLIYFSYDVKMKEKGDIPEGYSVSREKKERFSLILESASTNQTSMYLCASSSTGGGIAYEQYFGPGTRLTVT.

This clonotype was seen only a few times. The V call is TRBV28, the J call TRBJ1-1; D might be TRBD1 (6 bases). Trimming cost V 3 bases and J 0 bases, with 11 bases left between them. CDR3 size: 15 residues. Germline V CDR1 and CDR2: MDHEN, SYDVKM. Here the CDR3 DNA reads TGTGCCAGCAGTTTTAAGGGGGGCATGAACACTGAAGCTTTCTTT. As protein: CASSFKGGMNTEAFF.

The chain uses TRBV29-1 and TRBJ2-7, with D uncertain. The V end was cut by 4 bases, the J end by 3 bases, with 13 bases between. The V gene's germline CDR1 is SQVTM and CDR2 ANQGSEA. This CDR3 contains 13 residues. The CDR3 nucleotides are TGCAGCGTTGGCCGGCGGTTAGACTACGAGCAGTACTTC. It specifies CSVGRRLDYEQYF.

By sample share, this clonotype is medium-sized. The chain joins TRBV7-8 to TRBJ1-5; D unresolved. V lost 3 bases and J lost 0, with 3 bases in between. The germline gives CDR1 SGHVS, CDR2 FQNEAQ. CDR3 length: 13 amino acids. CDR3 loop: CASSLNSNQPQHF. CDR3 coding DNA: TGTGCCAGCAGCTTGAATAGCAATCAGCCCCAGCATTTT.

This clonotype is deemed medium-sized. Relative to the germline gene, one junction end is altered; a read error may explain this. The rearrangement links TRBV7-8 to TRBJ2-1, with 10 bases fitting TRBD2. This CDR3 is 16 amino acids long. CDR1 and CDR2 (germline): SGHVS, FQNEAQ. The CDR3 nucleotides are TGTGCCAGCAGCCCCGTCGGGCTAGCGGGAGTCAATAAGCAGTTCTTC. It translates to CASSPVGLAGVNKQFF.

This clonotype was recorded many times. The chain uses TRBV5-6 and TRBJ1-1; maybe TRBD1 (5 bases). Trimming shortened V by 6 bases and J by 3 bases, and 12 bases separated the two germline ends. The CDR3 covers 13 residues. Per germline, CDR1 SGHDT and CDR2 YYEEEE. CDR3 residues: CASTRDGDTEAFF. The CDR3 nucleotides are TGTGCCAGCACTAGGGACGGAGACACTGAAGCTTTCTTT.

The chain recombines TRBV9 with TRBJ2-1; 10 bases map to TRBD2. Looked up from germline, CDR1 is SGDLS and CDR2 is YYNGEE. This CDR3 comprises 15 residues. Trimming took 0 bases from V and 6 from J; bases not matched to a gene: 3. CDR3 residues: CASSVGTSGTNEQFF. The CDR3 DNA is TGTGCCAGCAGCGTAGGGACTAGCGGAACCAATGAGCAGTTCTTC.

This clonotype was seen at least ten times. This chain connects TRBV30 to TRBJ1-1, with D unresolved. CDR3 length equals 11 residues. Per the germline V gene, CDR1 is GTSNPN and CDR2 is SVGIG (reference sequence). V was cut by 5 bases and J by 1 base, with 5 bases left in between. DNA for the CDR3: TGTGCCTGGGGTGGGAACACTGAAGCTTTCTTT. Amino acids: CAWGGNTEAFF.

This clonotype rates as medium-sized (0.01 to 0.1%). The gene calls are TRBV5-1 and TRBJ1-4, with TRBD1 matching over 7 bases. Germline trimming cut 5 bases from V and 0 bases from J; bases unmatched to any gene: 4. Germline CDR1 and CDR2: SGHRS and YFSETQ. The CDR3 loop spans 15 amino acids. Here the CDR3 DNA reads TGCGCCAGCAGGGGGACAGTCGCAACTAATGAAAAACTGTTTTTT. It yields the protein CASRGTVATNEKLFF.

This clonotype was detected many times. The chain couples TRBV29-1 to TRBJ2-6; D is possibly TRBD1 or TRBD2 (5 bases each). The CDR3 length is 16 residues. Germline loops: CDR1 SQVTM, CDR2 ANQGSEA. V was trimmed by 5 bases and J by 2 bases, leaving 16 bases between them. The CDR3 protein is CSVLQEAPTGANVLTF. CDR3 nucleotide sequence: TGCAGCGTTCTACAGGAGGCTCCTACTGGGGCCAACGTCCTGACTTTC.

This clonotype was recorded many times. The chain combines TRBV11-3 with TRBJ2-7, with D possibly TRBD2 on 6 matching bases. Germline V gives CDR1 SGHNT, CDR2 YENEEA. This CDR3 has 14 amino acids. V lost 0 bases and J 5 bases, leaving 11 bases between the germline ends. The CDR3 DNA follows: TGTGCCAGCAGCTTAGATGGCTCGGGGGACGAGCAGTACTTC. Its translation is CASSLDGSGDEQYF.

This chain connects TRBV28 to TRBJ2-7, with a tentative D call TRBD2 (5 bases). CDR3 length: 15 residues. V was shortened by 4 bases and J by 1 base, with 14 bases between the two germline ends. The germline V gene has CDR1 MDHEN and CDR2 SYDVKM. The CDR3 region is CASSSSAEGSYEQYF. In nucleotides, the CDR3 is TGTGCCAGCAGTTCCTCAGCGGAAGGATCCTACGAGCAGTACTTC.

This clonotype has at least ten counts. The gene calls are TRBV18 and TRBJ2-5; a possible D gene is TRBD2 (6 bases). The CDR3 has 14 residues. The V end lost 2 bases, the J end lost 3 bases, and 10 bases lay between the germline ends. Per germline, CDR1 KGHSH and CDR2 LQKENI. The CDR3 nucleotides are TGTGCCAGCTCACCAGTACGGGGGAAAGAGACCCAGTACTTC. Its protein is CASSPVRGKETQYF.